The 16 T cell receptor beta chains given below trace back to one sample, sequenced in a study of a mutant IDH1 vaccine in newly diagnosed glioma (dated by TCRdb to about 2021). Read against the paper, the sample's time point label means: week 23, last vaccination. Each vaccine dose, consisting of 300 ug of a 20-mer mutant IDH1 peptide in Montanide, was administered subcutaneously with topical imiquimod. No antigens are known for them. The method was the immunoSEQ multiplex PCR assay. The immuneACCESS repertoire file appears here via TCRdb, limited to in-frame rearrangements. These files lack a portion of the clones; in checked studies, under half of the deficit traces to unresolved V genes, and the cause of the others is not known. For this sample there are roughly 60,000 clones; roughly 81% appear just once. The ten largest make up 3.5% to 4.5% of the sample. The starting material was PBMCs, obtained from a glioma patient whose treatment included an IDH1 peptide vaccine. Every receptor here comes from a man aged 30 to 45 with glioma.

The V call is TRBV18, the J call TRBJ1-6; a weak D match, TRBD1 (6 bases). The V gene's germline CDR1 is KGHSH and CDR2 LQKENI. With 2 bases removed from V and 5 bases from J, the gap between germline ends came to 7 bases. The CDR3 spans 14 residues. The CDR3 loop is CASSPKGDNSPLHF. The CDR3 nucleotides are TGTGCCAGCTCACCAAAGGGGGATAATTCACCCCTCCACTTT.

V usage is TRBV19 and J usage is TRBJ2-2; 15 bases map to TRBD2. The germline CDR1 and CDR2 sequences are LNHDA and SQIVND (reference sequence). After removal of 9 bases from V and 4 bases from J, the junction contained 12 bases not matched to a gene. The CDR3 totals 18 residues. The CDR3 loop is CASRISGLAGGSTGELFF. CDR3 in DNA: TGTGCCAGCAGAATATCGGGACTAGCGGGGGGTAGCACCGGGGAGCTGTTTTTT.

This chain links TRBV28 with TRBJ1-2, with D possibly being TRBD1 (5 bases). Trimming removed 3 bases at V and 6 bases at J, with 17 bases between. Germline-derived CDR1 and CDR2 are MDHEN and SYDVKM. The CDR3 covers 15 residues. CDR3 protein: CASSFKLRGGHGYTF. In nucleotides, the CDR3 is TGTGCCAGCAGTTTTAAGCTTAGGGGCGGCCATGGCTACACCTTC.

This clone was observed a few times. The chain links TRBV7-9 to TRBJ1-1; maybe TRBD1 (5 bases). The CDR3 covers 15 residues. Germline-derived CDR1 and CDR2 are SEHNR and FQNEAQ (reference sequence). Trimming removed 0 bases at V and 2 bases at J, with 10 bases between. CDR3 region: CASSLALQGNTEAFF. CDR3 DNA: TGTGCCAGCAGCTTAGCGCTCCAGGGAAACACTGAAGCTTTCTTT.

The CDR3 coding sequence is TGCAGTGCTAGAGAAAACAGCGAGCAGTACTTC. Protein product: CSARENSEQYF. The rearrangement uses TRBV20-1 and TRBJ2-7; D not certain. V dropped 0 bases and J dropped 6 bases, with 6 bases sitting between them. The CDR3 totals 11 residues. The germline V gene has CDR1 DFQATT and CDR2 SNEGSKA (reference sequence).

The chain is built from TRBV5-1 and TRBJ2-2; 8 bases match TRBD1. After removal of 3 bases from V and 8 bases from J, the junction contained 9 bases not matched to a gene. The germline V gene has CDR1 SGHRS and CDR2 YFSETQ. The CDR3 is 15 amino acids. CDR3 protein: CASSSSGQAVGELFF. In nucleotides, the CDR3 is TGCGCCAGCAGCTCGTCGGGACAGGCTGTAGGGGAGCTGTTTTTT.

In DNA form, the CDR3 reads TGTGCCAGCAGTGAAGGAGTCGACAGACTCTATGGCTACACCTTC. Its translation: CASSEGVDRLYGYTF. The chain employs TRBV6-1 and TRBJ1-2; TRBD1 is a possible D gene (5 bases). Trimming left V 1 base short and J 4 bases short, with 13 bases between. Germline loops: CDR1 MNHNS, CDR2 SASEGT. This CDR3 has 15 residues.

The chain employs TRBV29-1 and TRBJ1-6; D not resolved. The germline CDR1 and CDR2 sequences are SQVTM and ANQGSEA. This CDR3 spans 14 amino acids. Trimming left V 3 bases short and J 7 bases short, with 13 bases between. The CDR3 bases are TGCAGCGTTGACGTGTTTTCGGCAAATTCACCCCTCCACTTT. It encodes CSVDVFSANSPLHF. The complete variable domain, with remaining parts taken from reference TRBV29-1 and TRBJ1-6, reads SAVISQKPSRDICQRGTSLTIQCQVDSQVTMMFWYRQQPGQSLTLIATANQGSEATYESGFVIDKFPISRPNLTFSTLTVSNMSPEDSSIYLCSVDVFSANSPLHFGNGTRLTVT.

The chain joins TRBV5-1 to TRBJ2-1; D gene unclear. This CDR3 region has 13 residues. V lost 0 bases and J 6 bases, leaving 7 bases between the germline ends. From germline, CDR1 is SGHRS and CDR2 YFSETQ. Here the CDR3 DNA reads TGCGCCAGCAGCTTGGACAGTCCCAATGAGCAGTTCTTC. This sequence encodes CASSLDSPNEQFF. Filled out from reference TRBV5-1 and TRBJ2-1, the complete variable domain reads KAGVTQTPRYLIKTRGQQVTLSCSPISGHRSVSWYQQTPGQGLQFLFEYFSETQRNKGNFPGRFSGRQFSNSRSEMNVSTLELGDSALYLCASSLDSPNEQFFGPGTRLTVL.

The genes are TRBV27 and TRBJ2-7, with a tentative D call TRBD1 (6 bases). Germline CDR1 MNHEY, CDR2 SMNVEV (reference sequence). The CDR3 extends over 17 amino acids. Trimming shortened V by 2 bases and J by 2 bases, and 19 bases separated the two germline ends. In nucleotides, the CDR3 is TGTGCCAGCAGTTTACGAACTCGGGACACCAAGCCCTACGAGCAGTACTTC. Protein: CASSLRTRDTKPYEQYF.

The gene calls are TRBV27 and TRBJ2-7; 7 positions agree with TRBD1. J was trimmed by 0 bases and V by 4 bases; bases with no gene match: 3. The CDR3 is made up of 14 amino acids. CDR1 MNHEY and CDR2 SMNVEV come from the germline V gene (reference sequence). In DNA, the CDR3 is TGTGCCAGCAGTTCGAGACAGGGCTCCTACGAGCAGTACTTC. Amino acid sequence: CASSSRQGSYEQYF.

This clone occurred a few times. The chain combines TRBV6-6 with TRBJ1-1, with TRBD1 matching over 9 bases. Germline CDR1 is MNHNY and CDR2 is SVGAGI (reference sequence). Germline trimming cut 8 bases from V and 8 bases from J; bases unmatched to any gene: 9. The CDR3 length is 13 residues. The CDR3 coding sequence is TGTGCCAGCGAGGGGGGACAGGGTGGGGAAGCTTTCTTT. This translates into CASEGGQGGEAFF.

The chain couples TRBV28 to TRBJ2-5; tentatively, D is TRBD1 (5 bases). Germline V lookup: CDR1 MDHEN, CDR2 SYDVKM. The length of the CDR3 is 17 residues. V shed 1 base and J shed 0 bases, with 15 bases lying between them. The CDR3 nucleotides are TGTGCCAGCAGTTTATCTAGTCGACAGTTTTACCAAGAGACCCAGTACTTC. Translating it yields CASSLSSRQFYQETQYF.

The chain uses TRBV28 and TRBJ2-7, with TRBD2 identical over 12 bases. V shed 4 bases, J shed 3 bases, and the junction held 10 bases outside the gene matches. Per germline, CDR1 MDHEN and CDR2 SYDVKM. CDR3 length: 17 amino acids. The CDR3 is CASSSTLLTSGSYEQYF. The CDR3 DNA reads TGTGCCAGCAGTTCCACGCTCCTGACTAGCGGGAGCTACGAGCAGTACTTC.

The rearrangement links TRBV7-2 to TRBJ2-5, with a possible D match to TRBD2 (6 bases). Germline CDR1 is SGHTA and CDR2 is FQGNSA. V dropped 1 base and J dropped 1 base, with 7 bases sitting between them. The CDR3 sequence is 14 residues long. CDR3 loop: CASSLVGGQETQYF. In DNA, the CDR3 is TGTGCCAGCAGCTTAGTCGGGGGCCAAGAGACCCAGTACTTC.

The chain combines TRBV14 with TRBJ2-5, with unresolved D. Germline CDR1 SGHDN, CDR2 FVKESK. The CDR3 consists of 17 residues. V dropped 1 base and J dropped 2 bases, with 17 bases sitting between them. Here the CDR3 reads CASSQVGFLTAQETQYF. CDR3 DNA: TGTGCCAGCAGCCAAGTAGGGTTTCTCACCGCGCAAGAGACCCAGTACTTC.